This TCR delta chain is drawn from a study of Vδ1+ human thymocytes. This clone was seen a handful of times. Its antigen is undetermined. This specimen includes other DNA sequences encoding the same CDR3. V shed 3 bases, J shed 6 bases, and the junction held 22 bases outside the gene matches. CDR1 TSWWSYY and CDR2 QGS come from the germline V gene. This CDR3 contains 20 residues. Study findings and constraints: Unlike peripheral blood Vdelta1+ controls, thymic delta-chain sequences included about 20% Vdelta2 and few Vdelta3. Thymic TRG and TRD repertoires appeared highly polyclonal.

RNA was extracted from the cells and then reverse transcribed. CDR3 amplicons came from multiplex PCR with pooled V-gene forward and constant-region reverse primers. TCRdb reanalysed the multiplex PCR reads with CATT. Here the sample spans under 80,000 delta-chain clones, around 34% being singletons. V is TRDV1 and J is TRDJ1, with 10 positions matching TRDD3. The sample consisted of Vdelta1+ gamma-delta thymocytes from the thymus. Regarding subset: FACS-sorted CD3+ TCRalphabeta- TCRVdelta1+ TCRVdelta2- thymocytes. The receptor's source is a boy younger than two who had congenital heart surgery. This CDR3 is CALGDGPKPSSYWGIHKLIF. The CDR3 DNA reads as TGTGCTCTTGGGGACGGACCGAAACCTTCCTCTTACTGGGGGATCCATAAACTCATCTTT.